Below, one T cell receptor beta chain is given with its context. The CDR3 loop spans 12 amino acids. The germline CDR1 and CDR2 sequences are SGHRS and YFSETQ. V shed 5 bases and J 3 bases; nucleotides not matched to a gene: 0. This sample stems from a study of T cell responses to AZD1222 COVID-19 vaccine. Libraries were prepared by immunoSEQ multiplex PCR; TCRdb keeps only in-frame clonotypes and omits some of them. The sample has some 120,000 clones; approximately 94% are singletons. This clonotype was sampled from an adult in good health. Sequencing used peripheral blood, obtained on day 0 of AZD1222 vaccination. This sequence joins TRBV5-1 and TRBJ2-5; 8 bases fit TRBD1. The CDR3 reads CASRDREETQYF. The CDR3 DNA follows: TGCGCCAGCAGGGACAGGGAAGAGACCCAGTACTTC.